This T cell receptor (beta chain) was captured in a study of cytomegalovirus exposure and HLA in healthy donors. Whole-study findings and limits: In vitro data verified a few CMV-associated chains as specific for CMV antigens. Overall, around 160 TCR beta chains were annotated as cytomegalovirus-associated. Reported performance of the classifier showed diagnosis of cytomegalovirus status with high specificity and sensitivity. That first-cohort TCR clusters tended to co-occur in the roughly 130 validation repertoires was found in a later analysis.

TCRdb's table, derived via immunoSEQ multiplex PCR, lists solely in-frame clones and lacks some. Among more than 300,000 clones listed, about nine tenths were seen once. A word on this clone: Its antigen is undetermined.

V lost 3 bases, J lost 2 bases, and 9 bases lay in between. Per the germline V gene, CDR1 is SGHVS and CDR2 is FNYEAQ. The CDR3 contains 14 residues. Sequences were obtained from PBMCs. This chain connects TRBV7-6 to TRBJ2-3; tentatively, D is TRBD2 (5 bases). The source of this sequence is a woman in her late teens or twenties in good health and CMV-seronegative. The CDR3 here is CASSFSGVTDTQYF. CDR3 nucleotide sequence: TGTGCCAGCAGCTTCTCCGGGGTCACAGATACGCAGTATTTT.